One and the same sample provided the 25 T cell receptor beta chains below, sequenced in a study of blood T cell repertoires in COVID-19. The data were produced by immunoSEQ multiplex PCR, yet TCRdb's version contains in-frame clones alone and is incomplete. The table records roughly 250,000 clones, 85% to 90% of them present only once. Source material: peripheral blood. These receptors originate from a young man with acute or convalescent COVID-19.

The chain couples TRBV28 to TRBJ1-5, with D perhaps TRBD1 (5 bases). CDR1 and CDR2 (germline): MDHEN, SYDVKM. CDR3 length equals 16 residues. With 7 bases removed from V and 2 bases from J, the gap between germline ends came to 18 bases. DNA of the CDR3: TGTGCCAGCAACCGTCTCGGGGGTAGTGGCAATCAGCCCCAGCATTTT. It is translated as CASNRLGGSGNQPQHF.

The V gene is TRBV9, the J gene TRBJ2-3; 9 nucleotides align to TRBD1. The CDR3 is 14 residues long. V shed 2 bases, J shed 4 bases, and the junction held 2 bases outside the gene matches. Looked up from germline, CDR1 is SGDLS and CDR2 is YYNGEE. CDR3: CASSVTGGPDTQYF. CDR3 coding DNA: TGTGCCAGCAGCGTCACAGGGGGCCCAGATACGCAGTATTTT.

For the CDR3, the DNA is TGCGCCAGCAGCAAACCTCAGGCAGTCAGCGAGACCCAGTACTTC. Translated, it gives CASSKPQAVSETQYF. The chain recombines TRBV10-2 with TRBJ2-5; D not certain. CDR1 is WSHSY and CDR2 is SAAADI in the germline V gene. This CDR3 is built from 15 residues. V lost 6 bases, J lost 5 bases, and 19 bases lay in between.

This clone turned up a few times. The chain employs TRBV7-3 and TRBJ2-1, with 7 bases matching TRBD1. Germline V gives CDR1 SGHTA, CDR2 FQGTGA. Trimming cost V 4 bases and J 0 bases; bases outside gene matches: 3. This CDR3 contains 15 residues. The CDR3 nucleotides are TGTGCCAGCAGCTCGGGACAGAGCTCCTACAATGAGCAGTTCTTC. This gives the protein CASSSGQSSYNEQFF.

This chain uses TRBV11-2 with TRBJ2-1, with D tentatively TRBD1 (5 bases). CDR1 and CDR2 (germline): SGHAT, FQNNGV. The CDR3 has 16 amino acids. V was clipped by 2 bases and J by 0 bases, with 11 bases between them. The CDR3 nucleotides read TGTGCCAGCAGCTTAAGGGGCCTTACCTCCTACAATGAGCAGTTCTTC. Its protein product is CASSLRGLTSYNEQFF.

J is TRBJ1-3 and V is TRBV5-1; D perhaps matches TRBD1 (5 bases). The V gene lost 2 bases and the J gene lost 0 bases, with 12 bases spanning the gap. Germline CDR1 and CDR2: SGHRS and YFSETQ. The CDR3 has 16 amino acids. The CDR3, as DNA: TGCGCCAGCAGCTTTGGGGACTTTAGCTCTGGAAACACCATATATTTT. This sequence encodes CASSFGDFSSGNTIYF.

The gene calls are TRBV5-1 and TRBJ1-4; perhaps TRBD1 as D (5 bases). The V gene lost 4 bases and the J gene lost 3 bases, with 13 bases spanning the gap. The length of the CDR3 is 15 residues. Germline V gene lookup returns CDR1 SGHRS and CDR2 YFSETQ. The CDR3 loop is CASSDTGTANEKLFF. DNA of the CDR3: TGCGCCAGCAGCGACACAGGCACCGCTAATGAAAAACTGTTTTTT.

This rearrangement joins TRBV5-8 to TRBJ2-5; 9 bases are a match to TRBD1. J was trimmed by 2 bases and V by 5 bases; bases with no gene match: 16. The CDR3 runs 18 residues. Per germline, CDR1 SGHTS and CDR2 YDEGEE. CDR3 bases: TGTGCCAGCAGTCGCTCCGGGACAGGGTGGGGGATACAAGAGACCCAGTACTTC. Translating it yields CASSRSGTGWGIQETQYF.

The V call is TRBV6-5, the J call TRBJ1-1; D is unclear. The germline V gene has CDR1 MNHEY and CDR2 SVGAGI. This CDR3 is built from 15 residues. V lost 6 bases and J lost 0, with 14 bases in between. The CDR3 here is CASSRPGVMNTEAFF. The CDR3 nucleotides read TGTGCCAGCAGCCGCCCTGGAGTTATGAACACTGAAGCTTTCTTT.

The V gene is TRBV5-1, the J gene TRBJ1-1, with a possible D match to TRBD1 (6 bases). The CDR3 has 14 residues. Germline CDR1 SGHRS, CDR2 YFSETQ. V lost 2 bases, J lost 0 bases, and 8 bases lay in between. DNA for the CDR3: TGCGCCAGCAGCTTTCAGGGGATGAACACTGAAGCTTTCTTT. It translates to CASSFQGMNTEAFF.

This sequence joins TRBV27 and TRBJ2-7; no firm D call. The CDR3 spans 14 residues. The V gene's germline CDR1 is MNHEY and CDR2 SMNVEV (reference sequence). Trimming stripped 4 bases from V and 3 bases from J, with 13 bases between. The DNA of the CDR3 is TGTGCCAGCAGTTCCCGCCCGACTGGCTACGAGCAGTACTTC. Its protein product is CASSSRPTGYEQYF.

This chain connects TRBV7-3 to TRBJ1-5; the D gene is possibly TRBD1 (5 bases). CDR3 length: 15 amino acids. From germline, CDR1 is SGHTA and CDR2 FQGTGA. The V and J ends lost 1 base and 0 bases respectively, with 7 bases between them. The CDR3 protein is CASSLRQHSNQPQHF. DNA for the CDR3: TGTGCCAGCAGCTTAAGACAGCATAGCAATCAGCCCCAGCATTTT.

V gene TRBV30 combines with J gene TRBJ1-1; D is perhaps TRBD1 (5 bases). Germline CDR1 and CDR2: GTSNPN and SVGIG (reference sequence). The V end was cut by 4 bases, the J end by 4 bases, with 10 bases between. This CDR3 region has 12 residues. CDR3 DNA: TGTGCCTGGACCCTTGACAGCACTGAAGCTTTCTTT. Translating gives CAWTLDSTEAFF.

This rearrangement joins TRBV7-9 to TRBJ1-3, with TRBD1 identical over 11 bases. Germline assignment: CDR1 SEHNR and CDR2 FQNEAQ (reference sequence). The CDR3 has 18 amino acids. V gave up 1 base and J gave up 3 bases; unmatched junction bases: 8. DNA of the CDR3: TGTGCCAGCAGCTTAGTGGGCGCGGACAGGGGGCTTGGAAACACCATATATTTT. It encodes CASSLVGADRGLGNTIYF.

This clone has only one observation. This chain links TRBV29-1 with TRBJ1-2; weak D call: TRBD1 (5 bases). V dropped 3 bases and J dropped 4 bases, with 12 bases sitting between them. The germline V gene encodes CDR1 SQVTM and CDR2 ANQGSEA. The CDR3 covers 13 residues. CDR3: CSVDGGVSYGYTF. CDR3 bases: TGCAGCGTTGACGGAGGGGTGAGCTATGGCTACACCTTC.

For the CDR3, the DNA is TGTGCCAGCACCCCAGGACAGGGGAACACTGAAGCTTTCTTT. This sequence encodes CASTPGQGNTEAFF. V and J are TRBV9 and TRBJ1-1; 8 bases fit TRBD1. This CDR3 comprises 14 residues. CDR1 is SGDLS and CDR2 is YYNGEE in the germline V gene. V lost 6 bases, J lost 1 base, and 5 bases stayed unmatched.

This clone was detected once. The CDR3, as DNA: TGCGCCAGCTCTCGACAGGGGGCCCGGGATGAGCAGTTCTTC. It yields the protein CASSRQGARDEQFF. The chain uses TRBV5-1 and TRBJ2-1; 10 positions agree with TRBD1. V was clipped by 7 bases and J by 8 bases; unmatched bases: 9. Germline-derived CDR1 and CDR2 are SGHRS and YFSETQ. The CDR3 is made up of 14 amino acids.

The chain combines TRBV28 with TRBJ1-2; D is possibly TRBD1 (6 bases). V dropped 6 bases and J dropped 4 bases, with 9 bases sitting between them. Germline loops: CDR1 MDHEN, CDR2 SYDVKM. The CDR3 is 12 amino acids. This CDR3 is CASRNRAYGYTF. DNA for the CDR3: TGTGCCAGCAGAAACAGGGCCTATGGCTACACCTTC.

The chain links TRBV28 to TRBJ1-6; 8 bases match TRBD1. The germline CDR1 and CDR2 sequences are MDHEN and SYDVKM. CDR3 length: 16 amino acids. V was clipped by 3 bases and J by 10 bases; unmatched bases: 11. The CDR3 coding sequence is TGTGCCAGCAGTTTGATTTCCAGGGGGCCGAGATCACCCCTCCACTTT. This gives the protein CASSLISRGPRSPLHF. Complete variable domain (other parts from reference TRBV28 and TRBJ1-6): DVKVTQSSRYLVKRTGEKVFLECVQDMDHENMFWYRQDPGLGLRLIYFSYDVKMKEKGDIPEGYSVSREKKERFSLILESASTNQTSMYLCASSLISRGPRSPLHFGNGTRLTVT.

This clone has just a few counts. The CDR3 bases are TGTGCCAGCAGCCGCACGGGGACTAGCGGGGGGGTCGAGCAGTACTTC. As protein: CASSRTGTSGGVEQYF. V usage is TRBV7-6 and J usage is TRBJ2-7; TRBD2 matches at 16 bases. Trimming cost V 5 bases and J 6 bases; bases outside gene matches: 7. The CDR3 runs 16 residues. CDR1 and CDR2 from the germline V gene are SGHVS and FNYEAQ.

V usage is TRBV28 and J usage is TRBJ1-2, with D tentatively TRBD1 (6 bases). Deletions cut 7 bases from V and 5 bases from J, with 38 bases between. Germline V gene lookup returns CDR1 MDHEN and CDR2 SYDVKM. The CDR3 consists of 21 residues. This chain's CDR3 is CASTLTVDRNFRILKKYGYTF. CDR3 DNA sequence: TGTGCCAGCACCCTTACGGTAGACAGGAACTTTAGGATCCTCAAAAAATATGGCTACACCTTC.

The J gene is TRBJ1-3, the V gene TRBV5-1, with TRBD1 identical over 8 bases. The ends lost 3 bases at V and 2 bases at J; junction bases unmatched: 4. Germline CDR1 SGHRS, CDR2 YFSETQ. The CDR3 has 15 amino acids. CDR3 sequence: CASSSDRVPGNTIYF. DNA for the CDR3: TGCGCCAGCAGCTCGGACAGGGTCCCTGGAAACACCATATATTTT.

The chain combines TRBV5-6 with TRBJ2-6; D gene unclear. Germline loops: CDR1 SGHDT, CDR2 YYEEEE. This CDR3 is built from 17 residues. The V and J ends lost 0 bases and 0 bases respectively, with 10 bases between them. The CDR3 region is CASSLGHRRSGANVLTF. The CDR3 nucleotides are TGTGCCAGCAGCTTGGGGCACAGACGCTCTGGGGCCAACGTCCTGACTTTC. The entire variable domain, with the rest obtained from reference TRBV5-6 and TRBJ2-6, is as follows: DAGVTQSPTHLIKTRGQQVTLRCSPKSGHDTVSWYQQALGQGPQFIFQYYEEEERQRGNFPDRFSGHQFPNYSSELNVNALLLGDSALYLCASSLGHRRSGANVLTFGAGSRLTVL.

This rearrangement joins TRBV28 to TRBJ2-7; no definite D call. Germline CDR1 is MDHEN and CDR2 is SYDVKM. Trimming pared 6 bases from V and 2 bases from J, leaving 8 bases between. The CDR3 totals 12 residues. The CDR3 is CASRLSTYEQYF. CDR3 bases: TGTGCCAGCAGATTGTCCACCTACGAGCAGTACTTC.

V usage is TRBV5-5 and J usage is TRBJ2-5; D perhaps matches TRBD2 (5 bases). Germline loops: CDR1 SGHKS, CDR2 YYEKEE (reference sequence). The CDR3 is 14 amino acids. V was shortened by 4 bases and J by 5 bases, with 15 bases between the two germline ends. The CDR3 sequence: CASSHGNFEETQYF. Written as DNA, the CDR3 is TGTGCCAGCAGCCACGGGAACTTTGAGGAGACCCAGTACTTC.